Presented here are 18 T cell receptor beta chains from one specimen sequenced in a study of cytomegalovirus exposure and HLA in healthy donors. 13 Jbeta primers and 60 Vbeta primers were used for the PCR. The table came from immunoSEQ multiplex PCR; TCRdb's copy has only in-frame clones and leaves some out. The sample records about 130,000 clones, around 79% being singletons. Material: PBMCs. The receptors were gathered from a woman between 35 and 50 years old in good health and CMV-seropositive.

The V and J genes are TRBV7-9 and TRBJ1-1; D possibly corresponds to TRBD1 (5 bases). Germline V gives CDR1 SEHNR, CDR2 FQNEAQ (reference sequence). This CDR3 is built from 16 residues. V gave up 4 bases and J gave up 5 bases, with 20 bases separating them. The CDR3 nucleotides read TGTGCCAGCAGCTCGGGACGGGGGGGGTTGAGAACTGAAGCTTTCTTT. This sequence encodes CASSSGRGGLRTEAFF.

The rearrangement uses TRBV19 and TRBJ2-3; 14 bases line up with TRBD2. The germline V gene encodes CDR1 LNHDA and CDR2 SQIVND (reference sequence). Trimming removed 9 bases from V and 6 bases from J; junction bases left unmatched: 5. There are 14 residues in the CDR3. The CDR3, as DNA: TGTGCCAGCACGACTAGCGGGGGGGCCGATACGCAGTATTTT. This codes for CASTTSGGADTQYF.

As DNA, the CDR3 is TGTGCCAGCAGCGTTTCCGGGACAGCCTTGAACACTGAAGCTTTCTTT. Translated, it gives CASSVSGTALNTEAFF. The V call is TRBV7-9, the J call TRBJ1-1; 7 nucleotides line up with TRBD1. The junction had 9 bases not matched to a gene; V was cut back by 5 bases and J by 0 bases. The CDR3 has 16 amino acids. Germline V gene sequence: CDR1 SEHNR, CDR2 FQNEAQ (reference sequence).

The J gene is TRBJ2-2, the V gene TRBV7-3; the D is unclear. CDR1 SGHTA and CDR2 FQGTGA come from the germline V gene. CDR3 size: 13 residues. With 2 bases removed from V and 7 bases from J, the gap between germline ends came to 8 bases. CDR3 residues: CASSLGLRGELFF. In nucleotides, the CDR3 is TGTGCCAGCAGCTTAGGTCTACGCGGGGAGCTGTTTTTT.

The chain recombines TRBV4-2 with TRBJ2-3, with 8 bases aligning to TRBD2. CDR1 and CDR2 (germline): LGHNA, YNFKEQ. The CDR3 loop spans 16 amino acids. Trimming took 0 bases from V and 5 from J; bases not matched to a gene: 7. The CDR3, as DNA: TGTGCCAGCAGCCAAGATTCCAGCGGGAGTGGAGATACGCAGTATTTT. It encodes CASSQDSSGSGDTQYF.

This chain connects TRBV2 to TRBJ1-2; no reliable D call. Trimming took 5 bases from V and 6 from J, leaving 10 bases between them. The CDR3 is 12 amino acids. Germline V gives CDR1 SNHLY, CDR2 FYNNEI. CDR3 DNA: TGTGCCAGCAGTCTTACACCCAATGGCTACACCTTC. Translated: CASSLTPNGYTF.

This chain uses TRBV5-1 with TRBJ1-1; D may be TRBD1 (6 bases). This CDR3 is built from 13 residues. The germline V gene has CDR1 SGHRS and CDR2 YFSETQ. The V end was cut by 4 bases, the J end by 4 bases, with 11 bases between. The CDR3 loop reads CASSQGGSTEAFF. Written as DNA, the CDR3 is TGCGCCAGCAGCCAAGGGGGAAGCACTGAAGCTTTCTTT.

CDR3 nucleotide sequence: TGTGCCAGCAGTCCAAGCCTGTCGGTACTCCACTACACCTTC. It yields the protein CASSPSLSVLHYTF. The gene calls are TRBV2 and TRBJ1-2; D gene ambiguous. The CDR3 is made up of 14 amino acids. V was cut by 5 bases and J by 10 bases, with 20 bases left in between. Per germline, CDR1 SNHLY and CDR2 FYNNEI.

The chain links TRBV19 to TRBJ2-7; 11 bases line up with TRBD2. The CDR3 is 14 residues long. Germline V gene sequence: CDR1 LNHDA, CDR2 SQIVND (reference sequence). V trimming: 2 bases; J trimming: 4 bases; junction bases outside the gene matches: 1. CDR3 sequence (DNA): TGTGCCAGTAGTATATCTAGCGGGGGGTACGAGCAGTACTTC. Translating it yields CASSISSGGYEQYF.

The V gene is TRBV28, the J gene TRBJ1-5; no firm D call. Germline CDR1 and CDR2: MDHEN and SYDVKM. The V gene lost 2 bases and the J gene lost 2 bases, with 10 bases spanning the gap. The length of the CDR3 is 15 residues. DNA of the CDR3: TGTGCCAGCAGTTTAGCGGGGATAGGCAATCAGCCCCAGCATTTT. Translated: CASSLAGIGNQPQHF. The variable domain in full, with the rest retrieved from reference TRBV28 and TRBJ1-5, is DVKVTQSSRYLVKRTGEKVFLECVQDMDHENMFWYRQDPGLGLRLIYFSYDVKMKEKGDIPEGYSVSREKKERFSLILESASTNQTSMYLCASSLAGIGNQPQHFGDGTRLSIL.

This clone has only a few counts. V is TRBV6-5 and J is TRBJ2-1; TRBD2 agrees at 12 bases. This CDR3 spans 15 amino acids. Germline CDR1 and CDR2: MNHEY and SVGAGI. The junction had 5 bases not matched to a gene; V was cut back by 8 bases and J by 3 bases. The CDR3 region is CASGELAGGYNEQFF. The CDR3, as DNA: TGTGCCAGCGGAGAACTAGCGGGGGGCTACAATGAGCAGTTCTTC.

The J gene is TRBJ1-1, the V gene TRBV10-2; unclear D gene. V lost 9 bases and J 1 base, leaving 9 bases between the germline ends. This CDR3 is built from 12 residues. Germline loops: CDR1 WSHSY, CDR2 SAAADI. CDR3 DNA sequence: TGCGCCAGTGGTCCGGGGAACACTGAAGCTTTCTTT. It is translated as CASGPGNTEAFF.

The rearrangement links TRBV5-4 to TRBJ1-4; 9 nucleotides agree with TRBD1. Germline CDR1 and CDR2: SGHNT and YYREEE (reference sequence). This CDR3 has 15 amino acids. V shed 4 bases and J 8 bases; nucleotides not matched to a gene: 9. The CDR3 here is CASSTGTGIEEKLFF. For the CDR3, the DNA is TGTGCCAGCAGCACCGGGACAGGGATAGAGGAAAAACTGTTTTTT.

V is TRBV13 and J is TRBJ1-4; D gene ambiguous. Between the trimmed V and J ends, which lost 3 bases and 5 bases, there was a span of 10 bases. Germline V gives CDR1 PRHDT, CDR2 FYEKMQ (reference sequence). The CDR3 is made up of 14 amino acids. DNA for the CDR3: TGTGCCAGCAGCTTCCGAGTCCAAAATGAAAAACTGTTTTTT. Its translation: CASSFRVQNEKLFF.

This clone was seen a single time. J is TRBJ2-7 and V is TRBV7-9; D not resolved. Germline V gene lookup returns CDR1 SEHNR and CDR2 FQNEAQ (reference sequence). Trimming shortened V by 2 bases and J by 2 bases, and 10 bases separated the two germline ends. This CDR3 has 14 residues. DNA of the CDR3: TGTGCCAGCAGCTTAAATGCCCTAACCTACGAGCAGTACTTC. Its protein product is CASSLNALTYEQYF. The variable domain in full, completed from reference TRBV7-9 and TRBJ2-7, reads DTGVSQNPRHKITKRGQNVTFRCDPISEHNRLYWYRQTLGQGPEFLTYFQNEAQLEKSRLLSDRFSAERPKGSFSTLEIQRTEQGDSAMYLCASSLNALTYEQYFGPGTRLTVT.

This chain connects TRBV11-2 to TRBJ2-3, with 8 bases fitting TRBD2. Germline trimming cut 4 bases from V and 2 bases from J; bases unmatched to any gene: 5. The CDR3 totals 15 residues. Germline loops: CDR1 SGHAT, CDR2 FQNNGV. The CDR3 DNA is TGTGCCAGCAGCTCGGGAGGGCCATCCACAGATACGCAGTATTTT. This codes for CASSSGGPSTDTQYF.

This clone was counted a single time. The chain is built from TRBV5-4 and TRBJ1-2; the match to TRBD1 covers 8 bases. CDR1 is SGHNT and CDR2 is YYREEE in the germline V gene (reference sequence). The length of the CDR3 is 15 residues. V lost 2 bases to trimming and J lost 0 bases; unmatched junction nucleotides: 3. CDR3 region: CASSLDRGPNYGYTF. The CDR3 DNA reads TGTGCCAGCAGCTTAGACAGGGGCCCTAACTATGGCTACACCTTC.

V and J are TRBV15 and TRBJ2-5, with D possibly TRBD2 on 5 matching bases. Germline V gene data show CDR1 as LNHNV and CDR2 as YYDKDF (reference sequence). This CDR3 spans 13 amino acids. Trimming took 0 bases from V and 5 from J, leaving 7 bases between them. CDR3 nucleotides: TGTGCCACCAGCAGAGACAGGAGGGAGACCCAGTACTTC. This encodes CATSRDRRETQYF.